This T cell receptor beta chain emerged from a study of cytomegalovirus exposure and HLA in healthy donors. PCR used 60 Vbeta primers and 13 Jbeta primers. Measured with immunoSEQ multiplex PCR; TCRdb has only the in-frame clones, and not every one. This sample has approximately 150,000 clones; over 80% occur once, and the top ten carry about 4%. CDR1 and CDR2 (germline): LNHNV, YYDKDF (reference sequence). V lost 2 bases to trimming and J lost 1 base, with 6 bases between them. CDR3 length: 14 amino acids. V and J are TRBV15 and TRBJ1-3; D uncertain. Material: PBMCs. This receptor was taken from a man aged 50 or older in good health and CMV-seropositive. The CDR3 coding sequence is TGTGCCACCAGCAGACGAGGGTCTGGAAACACCATATATTTT. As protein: CATSRRGSGNTIYF.